The 32 T cell receptor beta chains listed next were all sequenced from one sample in a study of Ad26.COV2.S vaccination and SARS-CoV-2 variants. Treatment specified: over 15 received Ad26.COV2.S at low or high dose, single or two shots; 5 received placebo; per-sample allocation not given. On day 63 after the first injection, vaccine and placebo recipients gave samples. Sequenced by immunoSEQ multiplex PCR; TCRdb stores in-frame clones only, minus some. The profile covers 350,000 to 450,000 clones, with about four fifths appearing a single time and nearly 7.5% taken by the ten largest. The sequenced sample was peripheral blood, obtained in a trial of Ad26.COV2.S vaccine versus placebo. These receptors all stem from a person between 18 and 65 years old who received the Ad26.COV2.S COVID-19 vaccine or a placebo.

The chain recombines TRBV11-3 with TRBJ2-3; D is undetermined. Germline CDR1 SGHNT, CDR2 YENEEA. V shed 1 base and J shed 6 bases, with 8 bases lying between them. The CDR3 length is 13 residues. The chain's CDR3 is CASSLGVRDTQYF. The DNA of the CDR3 is TGTGCCAGCAGCTTAGGAGTTAGGGATACGCAGTATTTT.

The V call is TRBV4-2, the J call TRBJ2-3; 10 bases fit TRBD2. V dropped 0 bases and J dropped 4; count of bases not matched to a gene: 7. This CDR3 comprises 17 residues. Germline V CDR1 and CDR2: LGHNA, YNFKEQ. CDR3 DNA sequence: TGTGCCAGCAGCCAAGACCCAGCGGGGGGGCCCCCAGATACGCAGTATTTT. Protein product: CASSQDPAGGPPDTQYF.

CDR3 DNA: TGTGCCAGCAGCTTGGGGGAGCACTATGGCTACACCTTC. Its translation is CASSLGEHYGYTF. The rearrangement uses TRBV5-6 and TRBJ1-2; D uncertain. Germline V gives CDR1 SGHDT, CDR2 YYEEEE. V gave up 0 bases and J gave up 3 bases, with 6 bases separating them. This CDR3 is 13 amino acids long.

The chain uses TRBV4-2 and TRBJ2-7, with 10 bases fitting TRBD1. The CDR3 is 13 residues long. V lost 4 bases to trimming and J lost 3 bases; unmatched junction nucleotides: 0. CDR1 LGHNA and CDR2 YNFKEQ come from the germline V gene. CDR3 protein: CASSRDRGYEQYF. The DNA for the CDR3 is TGTGCCAGCAGCCGGGACAGGGGCTACGAGCAGTACTTC.

The chain joins TRBV5-1 to TRBJ1-3; a weak D match, TRBD1 (5 bases). CDR3 length: 16 amino acids. Deletions cut 0 bases from V and 4 bases from J, with 14 bases between. Germline CDR1 reads SGHRS; CDR2 reads YFSETQ. The CDR3 reads CASSLEGNQIGNTIYF. CDR3 sequence (DNA): TGCGCCAGCAGCTTGGAGGGGAATCAGATCGGAAACACCATATATTTT.

This clone was seen only once. The chain links TRBV27 to TRBJ2-6, with D uncertain. Trimming shortened V by 1 base and J by 1 base, and 5 bases separated the two germline ends. Germline lookup yields CDR1 MNHEY and CDR2 SMNVEV (reference sequence). This CDR3 has 15 residues. The DNA for the CDR3 is TGTGCCAGCAGTTTATGGGGTTCTGGGGCCAACGTCCTGACTTTC. Translated: CASSLWGSGANVLTF. Using reference TRBV27 and TRBJ2-6 for the parts outside the CDR3, the full variable domain is EAQVTQNPRYLITVTGKKLTVTCSQNMNHEYMSWYRQDPGLGLRQIYYSMNVEVTDKGDVPEGYKVSRKEKRNFPLILESPSPNQTSLYFCASSLWGSGANVLTFGAGSRLTVL.

This clone has only a few counts. The chain combines TRBV16 with TRBJ2-1; TRBD2 aligns across 14 bases. The trim removed 3 bases at V and 7 bases at J, leaving 2 bases unmatched. The CDR3 is 15 residues long. From germline, CDR1 is KGHSY and CDR2 FQNENV. The CDR3 nucleotides are TGTGCCAGCAGCCACCGACTAGCGGGGGGGAATGAGCAGTTCTTC. This encodes CASSHRLAGGNEQFF.

V gene TRBV6-5 combines with J gene TRBJ2-5, with 8 positions matching TRBD2. Per germline, CDR1 MNHEY and CDR2 SVGAGI. V was pared by 9 bases and J by 4 bases, with 10 bases of the junction left unmatched. This CDR3 is 14 amino acids long. The CDR3: CARSTAGGRETQYF. The CDR3 coding sequence is TGTGCCAGAAGTACGGCGGGAGGAAGAGAGACCCAGTACTTC.

The V call is TRBV9, the J call TRBJ1-2, with TRBD1 matching 10 bases. The CDR3 runs to 17 residues. Germline V gives CDR1 SGDLS, CDR2 YYNGEE. The V segment lost 3 bases and the J segment 0 bases; nucleotides outside the gene matches: 8. The CDR3 region has the DNA TGTGCCAGCAGCGGGACGACAGGGGGCGCGCCTAACTATGGCTACACCTTC. Translating it yields CASSGTTGGAPNYGYTF. Drawing the rest from reference TRBV9 and TRBJ1-2, the complete variable domain is DSGVTQTPKHLITATGQRVTLRCSPRSGDLSVYWYQQSLDQGLQFLIQYYNGEERAKGNILERFSAQQFPDLHSELNLSSLELGDSALYFCASSGTTGGAPNYGYTFGSGTRLTVV.

This clone has just a few counts. The CDR3 sequence is CASKASGGHGSSYEQYF. CDR3 nucleotide sequence: TGTGCCAGCAAGGCTAGCGGGGGCCATGGAAGCTCCTACGAGCAGTACTTC. The V gene is TRBV2, the J gene TRBJ2-7; 10 bases fit TRBD2. The CDR3 totals 17 residues. The junction had 12 bases not matched to a gene; V was cut back by 7 bases and J by 0 bases. Germline-derived CDR1 and CDR2 are SNHLY and FYNNEI.

The chain couples TRBV19 to TRBJ2-2, with D tentatively TRBD1 or TRBD2 (5 bases each). Germline lookup yields CDR1 LNHDA and CDR2 SQIVND (reference sequence). The CDR3 has 15 residues. Between the trimmed V and J ends, which lost 5 bases and 4 bases, there was a span of 14 bases. The CDR3 nucleotides are TGTGCCAGTAGTCCAAGGGGACCGATCACCGGGGAGCTGTTTTTT. Translated, it gives CASSPRGPITGELFF. The full variable domain, its missing parts supplied by reference TRBV19 and TRBJ2-2, is DGGITQSPKYLFRKEGQNVTLSCEQNLNHDAMYWYRQDPGQGLRLIYYSQIVNDFQKGDIAEGYSVSREKKESFPLTVTSAQKNPTAFYLCASSPRGPITGELFFGEGSRLTVL.

The chain couples TRBV5-1 to TRBJ2-1, with 9 bases that match TRBD2. The CDR3 is made up of 14 amino acids. Germline V lookup: CDR1 SGHRS, CDR2 YFSETQ. The junction had 5 bases not matched to a gene; V was cut back by 6 bases and J by 4 bases. The CDR3: CASKAGGRYNEQFF. In DNA form, the CDR3 reads TGCGCCAGCAAGGCGGGAGGGCGGTACAATGAGCAGTTCTTC. The full variable domain, rest sourced from reference TRBV5-1 and TRBJ2-1, is KAGVTQTPRYLIKTRGQQVTLSCSPISGHRSVSWYQQTPGQGLQFLFEYFSETQRNKGNFPGRFSGRQFSNSRSEMNVSTLELGDSALYLCASKAGGRYNEQFFGPGTRLTVL.

V gene TRBV7-9 combines with J gene TRBJ2-2, with TRBD2 matching 15 bases. Per the germline V gene, CDR1 is SEHNR and CDR2 is FQNEAQ (reference sequence). The ends lost 4 bases at V and 6 bases at J; junction bases unmatched: 9. The CDR3 extends over 18 amino acids. CDR3 nucleotide sequence: TGTGCCAGCAGCTATGGACTAGCGGGAGGGCCGGGGGCCGGGGAGCTGTTTTTT. Amino acids: CASSYGLAGGPGAGELFF.

This rearrangement joins TRBV2 to TRBJ1-1; unclear D gene. This CDR3 region has 13 residues. Germline-derived CDR1 and CDR2 are SNHLY and FYNNEI. The V end lost 4 bases, the J end lost 1 base, and 7 bases lay between the germline ends. Here the CDR3 DNA reads TGTGCCAGCAGTGTTGAGGGGAACACTGAAGCTTTCTTT. This codes for CASSVEGNTEAFF.

The J gene is TRBJ1-4, the V gene TRBV19; D gene unclear. Trimming took 6 bases from V and 9 from J, leaving 20 bases between them. This CDR3 has 15 amino acids. Per germline, CDR1 LNHDA and CDR2 SQIVND (reference sequence). CDR3 DNA: TGTGCCAGTAGGCTCCGGCGAGACGGAGATAAAAAACTGTTTTTT. Translating it yields CASRLRRDGDKKLFF.

This sequence joins TRBV20-1 and TRBJ2-7, with TRBD2 matching over 7 bases. This CDR3 contains 16 residues. Per germline, CDR1 DFQATT and CDR2 SNEGSKA (reference sequence). J lost 1 base, V lost 3 bases, and 12 bases had no gene match. Here the CDR3 DNA reads TGCAGTGCTAGTTACGGACCCGGGAGGTTGTCCTACGAGCAGTACTTC. Translation gives CSASYGPGRLSYEQYF.

V gene TRBV6-5 combines with J gene TRBJ2-7; D is undetermined. This CDR3 spans 14 amino acids. Germline V gene lookup returns CDR1 MNHEY and CDR2 SVGAGI. Trimming took 7 bases from V and 7 from J, leaving 20 bases between them. The CDR3 sequence: CASNIWPTSEEQYF. CDR3 nucleotide sequence: TGTGCCAGCAACATTTGGCCGACGAGTGAGGAGCAGTACTTC.

The genes are TRBV5-1 and TRBJ1-6; the D gene is possibly TRBD1 (5 bases). V gave up 4 bases and J gave up 4 bases, with 12 bases separating them. This CDR3 comprises 15 residues. Germline CDR1 is SGHRS and CDR2 is YFSETQ. CDR3 DNA: TGCGCCAGCAGCAAAGAGGGGACTTATAATTCACCCCTCCACTTT. Translating it yields CASSKEGTYNSPLHF.

The gene calls are TRBV7-2 and TRBJ2-5; the match to TRBD1 covers 9 bases. J lost 2 bases, V lost 3 bases, and 1 base had no gene match. CDR1 is SGHTA and CDR2 is FQGNSA in the germline V gene. The length of the CDR3 is 14 residues. CDR3 coding DNA: TGTGCCAGCAGCTTTGACAGGGGGCAAGAGACCCAGTACTTC. Translating gives CASSFDRGQETQYF.

The CDR3 DNA is TGTGCCAGCAGCTTACGGTTTGGGGAAAAACTGTTTTTT. Protein: CASSLRFGEKLFF. J is TRBJ1-4 and V is TRBV11-3; D gene ambiguous. This CDR3 is 13 amino acids long. V lost 2 bases and J 8 bases, leaving 9 bases between the germline ends. Germline lookup yields CDR1 SGHNT and CDR2 YENEEA.

The gene calls are TRBV20-1 and TRBJ2-7; 7 bases agree with TRBD1. CDR1 and CDR2 from the germline V gene are DFQATT and SNEGSKA (reference sequence). V lost 3 bases to trimming and J lost 7 bases; unmatched junction nucleotides: 6. CDR3 length equals 12 residues. The DNA of the CDR3 is TGCAGTGCTAGTAATCAGGGGGTGGAGCAGTACTTC. Its protein is CSASNQGVEQYF.

V is TRBV18 and J is TRBJ2-3; 11 positions match TRBD2. The ends lost 3 bases at V and 1 base at J; junction bases unmatched: 3. Germline CDR1 reads KGHSH; CDR2 reads LQKENI. The CDR3 contains 16 residues. The CDR3 coding sequence is TGTGCCAGCTCACCGGGACTAGCGGACCGCACAGATACGCAGTATTTT. It codes for CASSPGLADRTDTQYF.

The chain is built from TRBV19 and TRBJ2-2, with TRBD2 matching 14 bases. After removal of 2 bases from V and 7 bases from J, the junction contained 6 bases not matched to a gene. The CDR3 covers 17 residues. The V gene's germline CDR1 is LNHDA and CDR2 SQIVND (reference sequence). The CDR3 loop reads CASSIRGLAGAGGELFF. In DNA form, the CDR3 reads TGTGCCAGTAGTATAAGGGGACTAGCGGGGGCCGGCGGGGAGCTGTTTTTT. Looking up the rest from reference TRBV19 and TRBJ2-2 gives the full variable domain: DGGITQSPKYLFRKEGQNVTLSCEQNLNHDAMYWYRQDPGQGLRLIYYSQIVNDFQKGDIAEGYSVSREKKESFPLTVTSAQKNPTAFYLCASSIRGLAGAGGELFFGEGSRLTVL.

The chain uses TRBV13 and TRBJ2-7; tentatively, D is TRBD1 (6 bases). V lost 5 bases and J lost 5, with 22 bases in between. CDR3 length: 16 amino acids. CDR1 PRHDT and CDR2 FYEKMQ come from the germline V gene (reference sequence). CDR3 bases: TGTGCCAGCAGCCGGTTCAGACAGGCCGTCAACAACGAGCAGTACTTC. The encoded protein is CASSRFRQAVNNEQYF.

In the case of this clone: The junction does not match germline at one end; this may be a read error. This specimen includes other DNA sequences encoding the same CDR3. V gene TRBV7-8 combines with J gene TRBJ1-2; D remains ambiguous. Germline lookup yields CDR1 SGHVS and CDR2 FQNEAQ. The CDR3 consists of 13 residues. The CDR3, as DNA: TGTGCCAGCAGCCTAGCTAGGAGCTATGGCTACACCTTC. Protein product: CASSLARSYGYTF.

Comment on this clone: A single base separates this from a much larger clone, so it may be a read error. The chain combines TRBV5-1 with TRBJ1-1, with no clear D. V dropped 4 bases and J dropped 1 base, with 8 bases sitting between them. CDR1 is SGHRS, CDR2 YFSETQ, per germline. CDR3 length: 13 amino acids. Here the CDR3 DNA reads TGCGCCAGCAGCCCCGAGGGGAACACTGAAGCTTTCTTT. Translation: CASSPEGNTEAFF.

This chain links TRBV18 with TRBJ2-1; D is unclear. The CDR3 spans 13 residues. Between the trimmed V and J ends, which lost 4 bases and 1 base, there was a span of 5 bases. Per germline, CDR1 KGHSH and CDR2 LQKENI. The CDR3 protein is CASSQGSYNEQFF. The CDR3 nucleotides read TGTGCCAGCTCACAGGGATCCTACAATGAGCAGTTCTTC.

The V and J genes are TRBV6-5 and TRBJ1-1; maybe TRBD1 (5 bases). Per germline, CDR1 MNHEY and CDR2 SVGAGI. The CDR3 runs to 13 residues. V gave up 0 bases and J gave up 11 bases, with 13 bases separating them. The CDR3 reads CASSYSGGEVAFF. The CDR3 DNA reads as TGTGCCAGCAGTTACTCGGGGGGGGAGGTGGCTTTCTTT.

This clone turned up a few times. This sequence joins TRBV2 and TRBJ2-3; D gene uncertain. The CDR3 runs to 13 residues. Trimming removed 3 bases from V and 6 bases from J, with 10 bases in between. The germline V gene has CDR1 SNHLY and CDR2 FYNNEI. Written as DNA, the CDR3 is TGTGCCAGCAGTGACGTCCTCACGGATACGCAGTATTTT. The encoded protein is CASSDVLTDTQYF.

This chain links TRBV6-5 with TRBJ1-4, with D possibly TRBD1 on 6 matching bases. Trimming left V 7 bases short and J 2 bases short, with 14 bases between. The CDR3 length is 15 residues. CDR1 MNHEY and CDR2 SVGAGI come from the germline V gene. The CDR3 loop is CASNTLGGTNEKLFF. CDR3 nucleotide sequence: TGTGCCAGCAACACCCTAGGGGGTACTAATGAAAAACTGTTTTTT.

V gene TRBV4-1 combines with J gene TRBJ1-2; no reliable D call. The germline V gene has CDR1 MGHRA and CDR2 YSYEKL. CDR3 length equals 14 residues. V shed 4 bases and J shed 4 bases, with 13 bases lying between them. The CDR3 region is CASSLSRVTYGYTF. DNA of the CDR3: TGCGCCAGCAGCCTCTCAAGGGTGACCTATGGCTACACCTTC.

The chain employs TRBV4-1 and TRBJ2-1, with D tentatively TRBD2 (6 bases). Germline CDR1 is MGHRA and CDR2 is YSYEKL. V was trimmed by 3 bases and J by 8 bases, leaving 20 bases between them. The CDR3 consists of 16 residues. Here the CDR3 DNA reads TGCGCCAGCAGCCACGTGTCCGGGAGTGCGGTTCATGAGCAGTTCTTC. Residues: CASSHVSGSAVHEQFF.